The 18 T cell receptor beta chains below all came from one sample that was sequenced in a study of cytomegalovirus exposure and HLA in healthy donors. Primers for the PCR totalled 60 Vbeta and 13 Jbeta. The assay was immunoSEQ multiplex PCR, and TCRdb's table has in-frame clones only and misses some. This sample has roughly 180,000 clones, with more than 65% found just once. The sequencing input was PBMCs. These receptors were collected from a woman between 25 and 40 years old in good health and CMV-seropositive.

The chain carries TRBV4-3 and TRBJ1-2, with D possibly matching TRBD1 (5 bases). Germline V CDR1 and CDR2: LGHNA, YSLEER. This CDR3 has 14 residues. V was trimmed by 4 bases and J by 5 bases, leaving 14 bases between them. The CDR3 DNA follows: TGCGCCAGCAGCCCTGACAGCCTGGGGTATGGCTACACCTTC. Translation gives CASSPDSLGYGYTF.

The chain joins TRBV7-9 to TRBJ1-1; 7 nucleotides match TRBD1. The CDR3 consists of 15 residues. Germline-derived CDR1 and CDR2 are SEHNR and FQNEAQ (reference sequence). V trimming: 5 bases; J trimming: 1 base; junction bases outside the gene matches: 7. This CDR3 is CASSPRDRKNTEAFF. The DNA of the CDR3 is TGTGCCAGCAGCCCCCGGGACAGAAAGAACACTGAAGCTTTCTTT.

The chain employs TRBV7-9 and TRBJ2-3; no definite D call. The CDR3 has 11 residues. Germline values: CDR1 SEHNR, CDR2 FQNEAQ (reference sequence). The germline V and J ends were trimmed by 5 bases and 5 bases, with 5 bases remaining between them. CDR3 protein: CASSERDTQYF. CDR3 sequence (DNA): TGTGCCAGCAGCGAGAGAGATACGCAGTATTTT.

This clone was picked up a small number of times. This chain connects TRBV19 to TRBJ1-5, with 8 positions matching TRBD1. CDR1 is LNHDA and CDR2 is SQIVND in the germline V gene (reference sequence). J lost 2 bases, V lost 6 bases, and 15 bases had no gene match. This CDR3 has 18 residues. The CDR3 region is CASSSRGQEVVGNQPQHF. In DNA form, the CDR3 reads TGTGCCAGTAGCAGTCGGGGACAGGAGGTTGTCGGCAATCAGCCCCAGCATTTT.

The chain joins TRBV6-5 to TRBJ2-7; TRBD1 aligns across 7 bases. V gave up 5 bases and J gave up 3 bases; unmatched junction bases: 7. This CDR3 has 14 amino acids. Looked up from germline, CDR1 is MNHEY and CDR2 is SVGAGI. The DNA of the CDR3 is TGTGCCAGCAGTCTCCTAGGGGGCAACTACGAGCAGTACTTC. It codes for CASSLLGGNYEQYF.

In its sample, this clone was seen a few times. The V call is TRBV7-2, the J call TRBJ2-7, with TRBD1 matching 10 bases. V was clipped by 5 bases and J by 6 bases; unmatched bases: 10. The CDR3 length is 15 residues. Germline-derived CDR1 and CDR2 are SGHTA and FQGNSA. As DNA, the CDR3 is TGTGCCAGCAGCCGAGACGGGGGACAGGGGCGCGAGCAGTACTTC. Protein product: CASSRDGGQGREQYF.

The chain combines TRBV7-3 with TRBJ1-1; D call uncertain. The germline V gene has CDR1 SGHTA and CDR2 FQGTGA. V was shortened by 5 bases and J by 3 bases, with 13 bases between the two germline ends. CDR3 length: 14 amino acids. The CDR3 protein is CASSPYRVDTEAFF. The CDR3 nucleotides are TGTGCCAGCAGCCCATATCGGGTGGACACTGAAGCTTTCTTT.

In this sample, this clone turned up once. CDR3 amino acids: CARRRRTKSETGYNSPLHF. For the CDR3, the DNA is TGTGCCAGAAGGAGAAGAACGAAGTCGGAGACAGGTTATAATTCACCCCTCCACTTT. The V and J genes are TRBV5-3 and TRBJ1-6, with a weak D call TRBD1 (6 bases). TRBV5-3 is an open reading frame, and its role is uncertain. Trimming left V 5 bases short and J 4 bases short, with 25 bases between. The CDR3 sequence is 19 residues long.

The CDR3 coding sequence is TGTGCCAGCAGTTCCCTCATTAGCGGGGGCACCCCGAACACCGGGGAGCTGTTTTTT. This encodes CASSSLISGGTPNTGELFF. V gene TRBV27 combines with J gene TRBJ2-2; 9 nucleotides match TRBD2. The germline V gene has CDR1 MNHEY and CDR2 SMNVEV (reference sequence). This CDR3 spans 19 amino acids. V lost 4 bases to trimming and J lost 0 bases; unmatched junction nucleotides: 12.

The CDR3 sequence: CAWSGGLAETDTQYF. CDR3 coding DNA: TGTGCCTGGAGTGGAGGGCTAGCGGAAACAGATACGCAGTATTTT. The chain couples TRBV30 to TRBJ2-3; 7 bases align to TRBD2. V was pared by 1 base and J by 3 bases, with 7 bases of the junction left unmatched. The germline CDR1 and CDR2 sequences are GTSNPN and SVGIG (reference sequence). The CDR3 sequence is 15 residues long.

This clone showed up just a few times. Here the CDR3 reads CASSRGLDEKLFF. The CDR3 DNA sequence: TGTGCCAGCAGCCGCGGACTAGATGAAAAACTGTTTTTT. The chain uses TRBV7-2 and TRBJ1-4; D not certain. Germline CDR1 and CDR2: SGHTA and FQGNSA. The CDR3 consists of 13 residues. V lost 5 bases, J lost 6 bases, and 10 bases lay in between.

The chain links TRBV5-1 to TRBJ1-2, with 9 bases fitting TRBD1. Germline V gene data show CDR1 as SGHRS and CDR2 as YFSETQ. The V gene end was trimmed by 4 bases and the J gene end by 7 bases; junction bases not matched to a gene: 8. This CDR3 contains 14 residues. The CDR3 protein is CASSTDRGGSGYTF. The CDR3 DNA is TGCGCCAGCAGCACGGACAGGGGTGGCTCTGGCTACACCTTC.

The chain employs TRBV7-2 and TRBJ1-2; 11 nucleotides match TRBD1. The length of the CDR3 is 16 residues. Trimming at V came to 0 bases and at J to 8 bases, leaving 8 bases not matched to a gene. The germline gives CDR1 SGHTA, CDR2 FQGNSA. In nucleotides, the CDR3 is TGTGCCAGCAGCTTAGCGTCAGGACAGGGGGCGCAAGGCTACACCTTC. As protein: CASSLASGQGAQGYTF. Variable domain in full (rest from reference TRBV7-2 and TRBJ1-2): GAGVSQSPSNKVTEKGKDVELRCDPISGHTALYWYRQSLGQGLEFLIYFQGNSAPDKSGLPSDRFSAERTGGSVSTLTIQRTQQEDSAVYLCASSLASGQGAQGYTFGSGTRLTVV.

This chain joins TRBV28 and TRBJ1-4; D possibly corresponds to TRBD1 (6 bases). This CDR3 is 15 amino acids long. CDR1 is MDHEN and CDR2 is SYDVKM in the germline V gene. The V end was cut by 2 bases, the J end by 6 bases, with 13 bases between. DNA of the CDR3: TGTGCCAGCAGTTTAGGGGGCAGAGAGGATGAAAAACTGTTTTTT. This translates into CASSLGGREDEKLFF.

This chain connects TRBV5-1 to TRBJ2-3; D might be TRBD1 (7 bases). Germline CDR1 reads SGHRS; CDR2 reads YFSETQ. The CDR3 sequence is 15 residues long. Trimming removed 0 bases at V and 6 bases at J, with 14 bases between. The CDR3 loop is CASSLAGAGGDTQYF. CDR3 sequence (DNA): TGCGCCAGCAGCTTGGCTGGGGCAGGGGGGGATACGCAGTATTTT. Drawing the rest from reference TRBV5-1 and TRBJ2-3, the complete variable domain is KAGVTQTPRYLIKTRGQQVTLSCSPISGHRSVSWYQQTPGQGLQFLFEYFSETQRNKGNFPGRFSGRQFSNSRSEMNVSTLELGDSALYLCASSLAGAGGDTQYFGPGTRLTVL.

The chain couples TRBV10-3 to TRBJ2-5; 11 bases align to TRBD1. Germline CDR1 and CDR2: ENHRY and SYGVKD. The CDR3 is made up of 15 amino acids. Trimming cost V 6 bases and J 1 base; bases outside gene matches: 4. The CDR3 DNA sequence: TGTGCCATCAGCTCAGGGACAGGGGGCCAAGAGACCCAGTACTTC. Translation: CAISSGTGGQETQYF.

The CDR3 sequence is CASSPSILNTEAFF. The CDR3 DNA sequence: TGTGCCAGCAGCCCGAGCATATTGAACACTGAAGCTTTCTTT. This chain uses TRBV11-3 with TRBJ1-1; no reliable D call. With 5 bases removed from V and 0 bases from J, the gap between germline ends came to 10 bases. CDR1 is SGHNT and CDR2 is YENEEA in the germline V gene. This CDR3 is built from 14 residues.

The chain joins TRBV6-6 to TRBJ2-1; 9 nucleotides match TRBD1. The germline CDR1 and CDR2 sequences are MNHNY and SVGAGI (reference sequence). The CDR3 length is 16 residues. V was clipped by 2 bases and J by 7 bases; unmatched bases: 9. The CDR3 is CASSYHQDRGRNEQFF. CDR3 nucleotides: TGTGCCAGCAGTTACCATCAGGACAGGGGAAGAAATGAGCAGTTCTTC.